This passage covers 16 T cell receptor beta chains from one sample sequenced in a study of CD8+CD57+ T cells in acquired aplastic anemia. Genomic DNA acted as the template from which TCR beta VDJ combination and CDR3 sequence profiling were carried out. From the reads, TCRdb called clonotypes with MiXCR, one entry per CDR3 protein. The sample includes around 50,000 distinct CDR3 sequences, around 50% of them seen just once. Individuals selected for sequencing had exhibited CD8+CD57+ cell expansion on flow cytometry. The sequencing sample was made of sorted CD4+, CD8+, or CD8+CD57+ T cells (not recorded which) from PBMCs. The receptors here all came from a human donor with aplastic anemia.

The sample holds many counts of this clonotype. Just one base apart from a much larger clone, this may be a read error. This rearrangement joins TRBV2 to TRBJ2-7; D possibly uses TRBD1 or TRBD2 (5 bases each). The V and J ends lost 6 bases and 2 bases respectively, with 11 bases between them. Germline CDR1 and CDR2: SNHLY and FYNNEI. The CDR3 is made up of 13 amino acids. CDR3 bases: TGTGCCAGCAGAGAGGGGCGGGCCTACGAGCAGTACTTC. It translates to CASREGRAYEQYF.

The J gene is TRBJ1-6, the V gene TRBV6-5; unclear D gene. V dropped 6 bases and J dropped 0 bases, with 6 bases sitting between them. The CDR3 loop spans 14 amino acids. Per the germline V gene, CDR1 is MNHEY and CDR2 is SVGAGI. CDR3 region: CASSRSSYNSPLHF. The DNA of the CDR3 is TGTGCCAGCAGCCGGTCCTCCTATAATTCACCCCTCCACTTT.

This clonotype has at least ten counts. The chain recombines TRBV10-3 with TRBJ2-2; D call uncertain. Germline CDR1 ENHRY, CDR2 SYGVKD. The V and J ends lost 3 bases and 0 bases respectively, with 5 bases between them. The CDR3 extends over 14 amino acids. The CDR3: CAISDAPNTGELFF. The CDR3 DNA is TGTGCCATCAGTGACGCCCCGAACACCGGGGAGCTGTTTTTT.

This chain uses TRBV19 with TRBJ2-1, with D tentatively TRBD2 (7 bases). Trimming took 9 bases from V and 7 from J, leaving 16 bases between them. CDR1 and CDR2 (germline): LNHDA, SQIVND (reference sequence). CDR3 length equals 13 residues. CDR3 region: CASSLGGGNEQFF. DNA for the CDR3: TGTGCCAGCAGCTTAGGGGGAGGGAATGAGCAGTTCTTC.

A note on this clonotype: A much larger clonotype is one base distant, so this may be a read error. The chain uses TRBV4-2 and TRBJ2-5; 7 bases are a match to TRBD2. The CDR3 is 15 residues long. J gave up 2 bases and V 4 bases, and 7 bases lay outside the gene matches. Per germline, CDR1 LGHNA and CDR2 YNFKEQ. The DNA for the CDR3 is TGTGCCAGCAGCCCCGCCCGGGGGGATCAAGAGACCCAGTACTTC. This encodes CASSPARGDQETQYF.

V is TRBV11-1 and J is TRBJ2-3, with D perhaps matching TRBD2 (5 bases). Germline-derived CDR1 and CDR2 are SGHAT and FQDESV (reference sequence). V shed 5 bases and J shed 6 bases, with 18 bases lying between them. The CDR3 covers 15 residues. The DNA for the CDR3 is TGTGCCAGCAGCCCCGTTGACGGGATCGAGGATACGCAGTATTTT. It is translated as CASSPVDGIEDTQYF.

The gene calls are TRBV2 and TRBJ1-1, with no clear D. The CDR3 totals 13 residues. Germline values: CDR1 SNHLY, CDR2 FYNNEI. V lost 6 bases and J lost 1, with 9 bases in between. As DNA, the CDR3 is TGTGCCAGCAGATACGGCAGGAACACTGAAGCTTTCTTT. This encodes CASRYGRNTEAFF.

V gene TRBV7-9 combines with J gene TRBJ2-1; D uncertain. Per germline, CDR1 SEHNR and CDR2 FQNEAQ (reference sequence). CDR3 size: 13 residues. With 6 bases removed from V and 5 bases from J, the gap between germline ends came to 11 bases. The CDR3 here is CASRQTLNNEQFF. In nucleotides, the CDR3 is TGTGCCAGCAGACAGACACTCAACAATGAGCAGTTCTTC.

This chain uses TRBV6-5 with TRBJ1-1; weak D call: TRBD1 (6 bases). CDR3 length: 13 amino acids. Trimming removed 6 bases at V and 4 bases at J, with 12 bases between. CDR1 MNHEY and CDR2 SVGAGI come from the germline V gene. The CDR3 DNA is TGTGCCAGCAGGCAGGGGAGTGGCACTGAAGCTTTCTTT. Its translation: CASRQGSGTEAFF.

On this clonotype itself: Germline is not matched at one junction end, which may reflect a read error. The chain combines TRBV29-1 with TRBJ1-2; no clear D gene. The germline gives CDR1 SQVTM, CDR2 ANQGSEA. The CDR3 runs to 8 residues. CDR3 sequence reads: CSVESADF. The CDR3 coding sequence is TGCAGCGTTGAATCAGCGGATTTC.

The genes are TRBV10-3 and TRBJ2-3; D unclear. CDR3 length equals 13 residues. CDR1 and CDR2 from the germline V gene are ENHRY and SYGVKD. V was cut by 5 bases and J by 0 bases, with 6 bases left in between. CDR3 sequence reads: CAISPLSTDTQYF. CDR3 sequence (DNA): TGTGCCATCAGTCCCCTTAGCACAGATACGCAGTATTTT.

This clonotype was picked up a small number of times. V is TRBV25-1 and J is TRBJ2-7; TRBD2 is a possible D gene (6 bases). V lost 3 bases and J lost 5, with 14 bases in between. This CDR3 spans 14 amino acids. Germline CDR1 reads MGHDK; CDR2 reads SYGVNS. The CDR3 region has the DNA TGTGCCAGCAGTGACGGAGGAGGGGACCACGAGCAGTACTTC. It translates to CASSDGGGDHEQYF.

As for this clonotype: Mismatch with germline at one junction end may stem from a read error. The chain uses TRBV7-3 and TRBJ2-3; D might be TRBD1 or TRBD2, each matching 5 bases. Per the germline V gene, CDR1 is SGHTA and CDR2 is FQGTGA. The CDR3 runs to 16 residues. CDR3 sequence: CASSSYAGASTDTQYF. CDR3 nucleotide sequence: TGTGCCAGCAGCTCCTACGCCGGGGCTAGCACAGATACGCAGTATTTC.

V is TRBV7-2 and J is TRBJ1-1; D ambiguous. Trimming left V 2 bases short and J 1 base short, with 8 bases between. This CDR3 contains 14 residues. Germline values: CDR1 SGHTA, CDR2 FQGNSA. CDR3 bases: TGTGCCAGCAGCTTATTCGCAGAGAACACTGAAGCTTTCTTT. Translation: CASSLFAENTEAFF. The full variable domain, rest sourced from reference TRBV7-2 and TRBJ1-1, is GAGVSQSPSNKVTEKGKDVELRCDPISGHTALYWYRQSLGQGLEFLIYFQGNSAPDKSGLPSDRFSAERTGGSVSTLTIQRTQQEDSAVYLCASSLFAENTEAFFGQGTRLTVV.

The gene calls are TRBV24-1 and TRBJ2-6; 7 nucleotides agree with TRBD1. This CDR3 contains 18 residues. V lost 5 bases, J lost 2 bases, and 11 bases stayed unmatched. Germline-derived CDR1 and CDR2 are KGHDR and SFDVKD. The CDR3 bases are TGTGCCACCAGTGCTGTGACAGGGACGATCCCTGGGGCCAACGTCCTGACTTTC. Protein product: CATSAVTGTIPGANVLTF.

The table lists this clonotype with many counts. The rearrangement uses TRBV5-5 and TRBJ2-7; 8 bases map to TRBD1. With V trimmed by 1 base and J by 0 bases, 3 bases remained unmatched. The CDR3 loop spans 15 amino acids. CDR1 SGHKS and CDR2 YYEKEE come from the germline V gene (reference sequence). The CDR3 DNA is TGTGCCAGCAGCTTGTCCGACAGGGGCTCCTACGAGCAGTACGTC. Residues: CASSLSDRGSYEQYV.